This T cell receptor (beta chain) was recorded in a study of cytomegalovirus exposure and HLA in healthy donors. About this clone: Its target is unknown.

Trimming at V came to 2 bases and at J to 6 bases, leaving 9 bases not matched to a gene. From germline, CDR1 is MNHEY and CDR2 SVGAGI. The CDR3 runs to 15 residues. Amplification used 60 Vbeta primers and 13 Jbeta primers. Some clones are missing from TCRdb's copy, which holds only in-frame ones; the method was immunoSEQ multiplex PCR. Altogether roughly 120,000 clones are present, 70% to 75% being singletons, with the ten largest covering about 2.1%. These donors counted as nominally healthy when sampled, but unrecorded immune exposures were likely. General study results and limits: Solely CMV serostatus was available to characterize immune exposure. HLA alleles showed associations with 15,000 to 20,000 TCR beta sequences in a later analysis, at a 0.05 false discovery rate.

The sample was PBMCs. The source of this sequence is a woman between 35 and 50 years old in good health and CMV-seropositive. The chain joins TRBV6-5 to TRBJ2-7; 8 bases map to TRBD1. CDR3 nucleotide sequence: TGTGCCAGCAGTTACCGGCCGGACAGGGCAACCGAGCAGTACTTC. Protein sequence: CASSYRPDRATEQYF.